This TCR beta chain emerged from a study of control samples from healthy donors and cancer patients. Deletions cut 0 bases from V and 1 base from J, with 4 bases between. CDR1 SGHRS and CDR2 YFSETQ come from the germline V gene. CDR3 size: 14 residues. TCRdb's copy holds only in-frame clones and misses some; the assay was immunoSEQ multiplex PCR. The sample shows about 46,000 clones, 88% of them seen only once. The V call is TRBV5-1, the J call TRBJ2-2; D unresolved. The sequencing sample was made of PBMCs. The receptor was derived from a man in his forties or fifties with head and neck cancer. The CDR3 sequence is CASSLDRNTGELFF. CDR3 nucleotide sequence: TGCGCCAGCAGCTTGGACAGGAACACCGGGGAGCTGTTTTTT.